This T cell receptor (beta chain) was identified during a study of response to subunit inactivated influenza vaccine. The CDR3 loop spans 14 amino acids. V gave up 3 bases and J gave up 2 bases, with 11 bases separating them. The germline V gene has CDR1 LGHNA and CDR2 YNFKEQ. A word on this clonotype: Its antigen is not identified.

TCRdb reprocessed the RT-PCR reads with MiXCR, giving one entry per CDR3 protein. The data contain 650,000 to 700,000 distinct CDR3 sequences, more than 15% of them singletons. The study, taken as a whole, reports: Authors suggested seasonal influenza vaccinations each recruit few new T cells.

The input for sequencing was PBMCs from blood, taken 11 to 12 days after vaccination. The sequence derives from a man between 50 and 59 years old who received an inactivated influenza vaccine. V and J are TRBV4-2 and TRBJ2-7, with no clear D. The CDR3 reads CASSQFSRAYEQYF. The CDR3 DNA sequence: TGTGCCAGCAGCCAGTTTTCCCGAGCCTACGAGCAGTACTTC.